The clone carrying this TCR beta chain was observed a few times. As yet, its antigen is unknown. Caucasian individuals from Russia who were healthy and aged roughly 6 to 100 acted as donors. With each sample, at least 5 micrograms of total RNA were extracted. The entry originates in a study of blood T cells in healthy people across ages. Study-wide background: Roughly one uniquely barcoded beta molecule per two T cells was captured.

This CDR3 contains 16 residues. CDR1 and CDR2 from the germline V gene are KGHDR and SFDVKD. V trimming: 4 bases; J trimming: 2 bases; junction bases outside the gene matches: 8. Study-wide points: Aged donors had fewer naive CD4+ cells and lower diversity than long-lived donors.

For the second PCR, which ran for roughly 6 to 12 cycles, a sample-barcoded 5' primer and a J-beta primer mix were used. TCRdb reprocessed the 5' RACE reads via MiXCR and lists one record per CDR3 protein. The sample lists 1.5 million to 2 million distinct CDR3 sequences, roughly 27% seen once, with 7.7% in the top ten. The sequencing input was blood. This TCR derives from a woman aged 25-40 years in good health. The chain is built from TRBV24-1 and TRBJ2-7, with 9 bases lining up with TRBD1. The CDR3 sequence: CATSEASGTGTYEQYF. As DNA, the CDR3 is TGTGCCACCAGTGAAGCCTCCGGGACAGGGACCTACGAGCAGTACTTC.